Listed below are T cell receptor beta chains from one sample, sequenced in a study of somatic mutations in cytotoxic T cells in rheumatoid arthritis. Method: immunoSEQ multiplex PCR; TCRdb's copy keeps in-frame clones and lacks some. The sample yields some 14,000 clones, around four fifths seen once. Sequencing was carried out using CD8+ T cells sorted from blood. All receptors derive from an adult with rheumatoid arthritis. The CDR3 runs from the conserved cysteine through the conserved F or W. A D gene is named only where the DNA matches it firmly. Clone size is shown for a subset of rows, as once, few, many or a class of expanded clone.

d_gene	v_gene	j_gene	abundance	CDR3nt	CDR3aa
NA	TRBV4-1	TRBJ2-4	NA	TGCGCCAGCAGCCAAGATTTTGCAGGGGCGGACATTCAGTACTTC	CASSQDFAGADIQYF
NA	TRBV4-1	TRBJ1-2	NA	TGCGCCAGCAGCCTTGATGGGACAACCCACTATGGCTACACCTTC	CASSLDGTTHYGYTF
TRBD1	TRBV5-1	TRBJ1-1	NA	TGCGCCAGCAGCTTGACAGGGGTGAACACTGAAGCTTTCTTT	CASSLTGVNTEAFF
TRBD1	TRBV2	TRBJ1-6	NA	TGTGCCAGCAGCCGGACAGGGAGCTCCTATAATTCACCCCTCCACTTT	CASSRTGSSYNSPLHF
TRBD1	TRBV15	TRBJ2-3	NA	TGTGCCACCAGCAGAGGAGACAGGGGAACAGATACGCAGTATTTT	CATSRGDRGTDTQYF
NA	TRBV9	TRBJ1-2	NA	TGTGCCAGCAGCGTAGTTTCAGGGCACTATGGCTACACCTTC	CASSVVSGHYGYTF
TRBD1	TRBV27	TRBJ2-1	NA	TGTGCCAGCAGCGACAGGGGGAGCAATGAGCAGTTCTTC	CASSDRGSNEQFF
NA	TRBV7-8	TRBJ1-3	few	TGTGCCAGCAGCTCAAACAGCCTGATGTCTGGAAACACCATATATTTT	CASSSNSLMSGNTIYF
NA	TRBV7-9	TRBJ1-2	NA	TGTGCCAGCAGCCCCGTCTTGGGATGGGGCTACACCTTC	CASSPVLGWGYTF
TRBD1	TRBV9	TRBJ1-1	NA	TGTGCCAGCAGCGGGTCGACAGGGGGGGACTTGGGAGCTTTCTTT	CASSGSTGGDLGAFF
NA	TRBV10-2	TRBJ1-2	once	TGCGCCAGCAGTGAGTACAGGAACTATGGCTACACCTTC	CASSEYRNYGYTF
NA	TRBV7-3	TRBJ1-2	NA	TGTGCCAGAAATACAAACAGGACGGGGGCTTCGAGCGGCTACACCTTC	CARNTNRTGASSGYTF
TRBD1	TRBV28	TRBJ1-4	once	TGTGCCAGCAGAACCGGGACAGGGGGTTTGGGTGAAAAACTGTTTTTT	CASRTGTGGLGEKLFF
TRBD1	TRBV9	TRBJ1-3	NA	TGTGCCAGCAGCGTCCGACCCGGGACAGGGGCTGGAAACACCATATATTTT	CASSVRPGTGAGNTIYF
NA	TRBV12-5	TRBJ1-5	few	TGTGCTAGTGGACCTTATGAACCCCAGCATTTT	CASGPYEPQHF
NA	TRBV6-6	TRBJ2-2	once	TGTGCCAGCAGTAACTCTTATGGCCCCACCGGGGAGCTGTTTTTT	CASSNSYGPTGELFF
TRBD1	TRBV11-2	TRBJ2-3	NA	TGTGCCAGCAGCTTAGCCGGAAGGACAGGAGCCTTCACAGATACGCAGTATTTT	CASSLAGRTGAFTDTQYF
NA	TRBV21-1	TRBJ2-3	NA	TGTGCCAGCAGCAAAGCGCTTTTACTGGGGCCTCCAGATACGCAGTATTTT	CASSKALLLGPPDTQYF
TRBD2	TRBV9	TRBJ2-1	few	TGTGCCAGCAGCCCAAGCGGGGGGCCATCCTACAATGAGCAGTTCTTC	CASSPSGGPSYNEQFF
NA	TRBV5-5	TRBJ2-3	NA	TGTGCCAGCAGCTCCGGGACGGCAAGCACAGATACGCAGTATTTT	CASSSGTASTDTQYF
NA	TRBV4-1	TRBJ1-1	NA	TGCGCCAGCAGCCAAGGGGGGAACACTGAAGCTTTCTTT	CASSQGGNTEAFF
NA	TRBV19	TRBJ2-3	NA	TGTGCCAGTACCACAGGGGAGGGCACAGATACGCAGTATTTT	CASTTGEGTDTQYF
NA	TRBV6-4	TRBJ1-1	NA	TGTGCCAGCAGTGACTCAGCAGTGGATAGTTTAGCTTTCTTT	CASSDSAVDSLAFF
TRBD2	TRBV27	TRBJ2-1	NA	TGTGCCAGCCGCCCTCGAAGGATAGCGGGGGGGGTCGATGAGCAGTTCTTC	CASRPRRIAGGVDEQFF
NA	TRBV29-1	TRBJ2-2	NA	TGCAGCGTTGAAGATCGGGGGACCGGGGAGCTGTTTTTT	CSVEDRGTGELFF
NA	TRBV2	TRBJ2-7	NA	TGTGCCAGCAGTGGACGTCTAGACAGGCCCCCGGGGGACTTC	CASSGRLDRPPGDF
NA	TRBV4-1	TRBJ2-1	NA	TGCGCCAGCAGCCAAGACTCGAGGACAGCGTACAATGAGCAGTTCTTC	CASSQDSRTAYNEQFF
NA	TRBV1	TRBJ2-1	NA	TGCACCAGCAGCCAAGATGGACGGCTAGGGGGTCCCAATGAGCAGTTCTTC	CTSSQDGRLGGPNEQFF
NA	TRBV29-1	TRBJ2-2	NA	TGCAGCGTTGAAGGGGTAGGGGTTACCGGGGAGCTGTTTTTT	CSVEGVGVTGELFF
NA	TRBV15	TRBJ1-5	NA	TGTGCCACCAGCGGAGGAACGGACATTGGGAATCAGCCCCAGCATTTT	CATSGGTDIGNQPQHF
NA	TRBV2	TRBJ2-1	NA	TGTGCCAGCAGTGAACCGCCCACTGAGCAGTTCTTC	CASSEPPTEQFF
NA	TRBV7-6	TRBJ2-1	NA	TGTGCCAGCAGCCTCAGTTCCGGGACCCCGGAGGCTAATGAGCAGTTCTTC	CASSLSSGTPEANEQFF
NA	TRBV5-1	TRBJ1-4	NA	TGCGCCAGCAGCTTGATCGGCAGCCTTAATGAAAAACTGTTTTTT	CASSLIGSLNEKLFF
NA	TRBV2	TRBJ2-3	NA	TGTGCCAGCAGTGAATGGGGCGTCACAGATACGCAGTATTTT	CASSEWGVTDTQYF
TRBD2	TRBV6-1	TRBJ2-7	NA	TGTGCCAGCAGTGTTACTAGCGGGCAATACGAGCAGTACTTC	CASSVTSGQYEQYF
NA	TRBV28	TRBJ1-1	NA	TGTGCCAGCAGTTTCCACCCACGAGCCCTGAGCGATGCTTTCTTT	CASSFHPRALSDAFF
TRBD2	TRBV11-2	TRBJ2-5	NA	TGTGCCAGCAGCGAACGGGGGGAAGAGACCCAGTACTTC	CASSERGEETQYF
NA	TRBV9	TRBJ1-2	NA	TGTGCCAGCAGCGGGCAGTACTATGGCTACACCTTC	CASSGQYYGYTF
TRBD1	TRBV5-1	TRBJ1-1	few	TGCGCCAGCAGCTTCCAGACAGGGGACACTGAAGCTTTCTTT	CASSFQTGDTEAFF
NA	TRBV7-8	TRBJ1-5	NA	TGTGCCAGCAGCTTAGATGGGGGGCAGCCCCAGCATTTT	CASSLDGGQPQHF
NA	TRBV2	TRBJ2-5	large	TGTGCCAGCAGTGAAGCTGAGGACCAAGAGACCCAGTACTTC	CASSEAEDQETQYF
TRBD2	TRBV9	TRBJ2-4	NA	TGTGCCAGCAGCCCCAGCGGGGGGCCTCACATTCAGTACTTC	CASSPSGGPHIQYF
NA	TRBV6-5	TRBJ1-2	NA	TGTGCCAGCAGTTACTCTGCGCCTTCCAGCTATGGCTACACCTTC	CASSYSAPSSYGYTF
NA	TRBV5-1	TRBJ2-3	once	TGCGCCAGCAGCTCACCGGACTGGGGTGCTAGCACAGATACGCAGTATTTT	CASSSPDWGASTDTQYF
NA	TRBV23-1	TRBJ1-5	NA	TGCGCCAGCAGTCAGGGCCGGGTCCCATATCAGCCCCAGCATTTT	CASSQGRVPYQPQHF
TRBD1	TRBV4-1	TRBJ1-2	NA	TGCGCCAGCAGCCAAGATCGGACAGGGGGTAACTATGGCTACACCTTC	CASSQDRTGGNYGYTF
TRBD1	TRBV27	TRBJ1-4	NA	TGTGCCAGCAGTTCGGGACAGGTTAATGAAAAACTGTTTTTT	CASSSGQVNEKLFF
NA	TRBV11-2	TRBJ1-3	NA	TGTGCCAGCAGCTTATCGGCTAGTGGAAACACCATATATTTT	CASSLSASGNTIYF
NA	TRBV28	TRBJ1-1	NA	TGTGCCAGCAGTCTCGGGATCTACACTGAAGCTTTCTTT	CASSLGIYTEAFF
NA	TRBV6-1	TRBJ2-5	NA	TGTGCCACAGAGGGGGACCAGCCGACCCAGTACTTC	CATEGDQPTQYF
TRBD2	TRBV6-4	TRBJ2-3	NA	TGTGCCAGCAGTGACTCAGGACTAGCGGGGGAGGCGCAGTATTTT	CASSDSGLAGEAQYF
TRBD1	TRBV9	TRBJ2-1	NA	TGTGCCAGCAGCCCACGACAGGGGCCTGAGCAGTTCTTC	CASSPRQGPEQFF
NA	TRBV4-1	TRBJ1-2	NA	TGCGCCAGCAGCCAGTCGGGACAACTCTATGGCTACACCTTC	CASSQSGQLYGYTF